Below, 21 T cell receptor beta chains from the same sample are listed, as sequenced in a study of cytomegalovirus exposure and HLA in healthy donors. This PCR relied on a set of 60 Vbeta primers and 13 Jbeta primers. Sequenced by immunoSEQ multiplex PCR; TCRdb stores in-frame clones only, minus some. The sample carries around 100,000 clones, 60% to 75% recorded once. The material sequenced was PBMCs. The receptor set was obtained from a woman between 35 and 50 years old in good health and CMV-seronegative.

Here the CDR3 DNA reads TGTGCCTGGAGCGAATTTGGGCAGGAAGATGGCTACACCTTC. It codes for CAWSEFGQEDGYTF. The chain uses TRBV30 and TRBJ1-2; no reliable D call. Germline V gene lookup returns CDR1 GTSNPN and CDR2 SVGIG (reference sequence). CDR3 size: 14 residues. Trimming pared 3 bases from V and 6 bases from J, leaving 17 bases between.

This clone came up once. This chain connects TRBV9 to TRBJ1-1; no clear D. Between the trimmed V and J ends, which lost 4 bases and 1 base, there was a span of 8 bases. Germline lookup yields CDR1 SGDLS and CDR2 YYNGEE. The CDR3 sequence is 13 residues long. The CDR3 sequence: CASSRSWNTEAFF. In DNA, the CDR3 is TGTGCCAGCAGCCGGAGTTGGAACACTGAAGCTTTCTTT.

In its sample, this clone was seen once. V and J are TRBV6-4 and TRBJ2-3; tentatively, D is TRBD1 (5 bases). The CDR3 contains 14 residues. The germline V and J ends were trimmed by 5 bases and 2 bases, with 11 bases remaining between them. The germline V gene has CDR1 MRHNA and CDR2 SNTAGT. CDR3 sequence: CASSPDRDTDTQYF. For the CDR3, the DNA is TGTGCCAGCAGTCCTGACAGAGACACAGATACGCAGTATTTT.

This sequence joins TRBV11-2 and TRBJ2-7; 9 bases align to TRBD2. Germline trimming cut 2 bases from V and 7 bases from J; bases unmatched to any gene: 12. The CDR3 consists of 16 residues. Germline values: CDR1 SGHAT, CDR2 FQNNGV. The CDR3 region has the DNA TGTGCCAGCAGCTTATCGAGGGCGGGGGGGTTGGGTGAGCAGTACTTC. It encodes CASSLSRAGGLGEQYF. The full variable domain, its missing parts supplied by reference TRBV11-2 and TRBJ2-7, is EAGVAQSPRYKIIEKRQSVAFWCNPISGHATLYWYQQILGQGPKLLIQFQNNGVVDDSQLPKDRFSAERLKGVDSTLKIQPAKLEDSAVYLCASSLSRAGGLGEQYFGPGTRLTVT.

This clone came up a few times. This CDR3 is CASSERGGKLGTDTQYF. As DNA, the CDR3 is TGTGCCAGCAGTGAACGGGGAGGAAAACTGGGCACAGATACGCAGTATTTT. The chain has TRBV6-1 and TRBJ2-3; D may be TRBD2 (6 bases). V shed 2 bases and J shed 1 base, with 16 bases lying between them. The CDR3 loop spans 17 amino acids. CDR1 is MNHNS and CDR2 is SASEGT in the germline V gene.

The V and J genes are TRBV28 and TRBJ2-7; unclear D gene. Germline loops: CDR1 MDHEN, CDR2 SYDVKM. The germline V and J ends were trimmed by 4 bases and 5 bases, with 12 bases remaining between them. CDR3 length: 13 amino acids. CDR3 amino acids: CASSSPVDDEQYF. The CDR3 region has the DNA TGTGCCAGCAGTTCACCAGTCGATGACGAGCAGTACTTC. The full variable domain, its missing parts supplied by reference TRBV28 and TRBJ2-7, is DVKVTQSSRYLVKRTGEKVFLECVQDMDHENMFWYRQDPGLGLRLIYFSYDVKMKEKGDIPEGYSVSREKKERFSLILESASTNQTSMYLCASSSPVDDEQYFGPGTRLTVT.

Details on this clone: Germline is not matched at one junction end, which may reflect a read error. This chain links TRBV6-1 with TRBJ2-7, with 7 bases lining up with TRBD2. Germline loops: CDR1 MNHNS, CDR2 SASEGT. The length of the CDR3 is 15 residues. The CDR3 DNA is TGTGCCAGCAGTGAAGTCGGGGGAGGGATCTACAAGCAGTACTTC. Translated, it gives CASSEVGGGIYKQYF.

About this clone: The junction departs from the called germline gene at one end, perhaps through a read error. The chain is built from TRBV7-7 and TRBJ2-5, with TRBD2 matching 9 bases. The length of the CDR3 is 15 residues. CDR1 is SSHAT and CDR2 is FNYEAQ in the germline V gene (reference sequence). CDR3 in amino acids: CASSLGLAGQETQYF. The CDR3 DNA is TGTGCTAGCAGCTTAGGTCTAGCGGGACAAGAGACCCAGTACTTC. Based on the CDR3 plus reference TRBV7-7 and TRBJ2-5, the full variable domain is GAGVSQSPRYKVTKRGQDVTLRCDPISSHATLYWYQQALGQGPEFLTYFNYEAQPDKSGLPSDRFSAERPEGSISTLTIQRTEQRDSAMYRCASSLGLAGQETQYFGPGTRLLVL.

V is TRBV18 and J is TRBJ1-2; D might be TRBD1 (6 bases). Trimming removed 3 bases from V and 10 bases from J, with 21 bases in between. The CDR3 contains 15 residues. Germline V gene lookup returns CDR1 KGHSH and CDR2 LQKENI. CDR3 DNA: TGTGCCAGCTCACCTGGACCAGGGGTGTCTGTTGTCTACACCTTC. Its protein is CASSPGPGVSVVYTF.

About this clone itself: A junction end diverges from the germline sequence, so it may reflect a read error. This chain uses TRBV7-9 with TRBJ1-1, with TRBD1 matching over 10 bases. CDR1 is SEHNR, CDR2 FQNEAQ, per germline (reference sequence). The CDR3 extends over 15 amino acids. CDR3 in amino acids: CSSSHGQGVRTEAFF. The CDR3 bases are TGTTCCAGCAGCCACGGACAGGGGGTTCGTACTGAAGCTTTCTTT.

This clone was seen a few times. V is TRBV27 and J is TRBJ2-5, with 10 bases lining up with TRBD1. V shed 9 bases and J 5 bases; nucleotides not matched to a gene: 9. The CDR3 is 14 residues long. Per the germline V gene, CDR1 is MNHEY and CDR2 is SMNVEV (reference sequence). CDR3 bases: TGTGCCAGGGAAAGACAGGGGGCAGGGGAGACCCAGTACTTC. This codes for CARERQGAGETQYF.

This clone has just one count. The CDR3 nucleotides are TGTGCCAGCTCACCACGGGGCAACAATGAGCAGTTCTTC. Translated, it gives CASSPRGNNEQFF. This rearrangement joins TRBV18 to TRBJ2-1; TRBD1 is a possible D gene (5 bases). This CDR3 region has 13 residues. From germline, CDR1 is KGHSH and CDR2 LQKENI. The germline V and J ends were trimmed by 1 base and 5 bases, with 6 bases remaining between them.

This chain uses TRBV5-6 with TRBJ2-5, with D possibly being TRBD1 (6 bases). Trimming removed 5 bases at V and 2 bases at J, with 19 bases between. The CDR3 is 16 amino acids. The V gene's germline CDR1 is SGHDT and CDR2 YYEEEE. CDR3 amino acids: CASRVQGRTAQETQYF. CDR3 DNA sequence: TGTGCCAGCAGGGTACAGGGCCGGACAGCACAAGAGACCCAGTACTTC.

On this clone: Within the sample, other DNA sequences also encode this same CDR3. The V gene is TRBV28, the J gene TRBJ2-2, with 9 bases fitting TRBD1. CDR1 is MDHEN, CDR2 SYDVKM, per germline. V was pared by 5 bases and J by 2 bases, with 3 bases of the junction left unmatched. There are 15 residues in the CDR3. CDR3 in amino acids: CASSTGQGNTGELFF. In nucleotides, the CDR3 is TGTGCCAGCAGTACGGGACAGGGTAACACCGGGGAGCTGTTTTTT.

This clone was seen only a few times. The gene calls are TRBV2 and TRBJ2-1; TRBD2 agrees at 11 bases. The V gene's germline CDR1 is SNHLY and CDR2 FYNNEI. CDR3 length equals 15 residues. J lost 4 bases, V lost 6 bases, and 5 bases had no gene match. CDR3 residues: CASRITSGSYNEQFF. The CDR3 nucleotides are TGTGCCAGCAGGATCACTAGCGGGAGTTACAATGAGCAGTTCTTC.

The gene calls are TRBV2 and TRBJ1-3; 9 bases fit TRBD1. The V and J ends lost 5 bases and 4 bases, in that order; junction bases with no gene match: 6. The germline CDR1 and CDR2 sequences are SNHLY and FYNNEI. This CDR3 contains 15 residues. DNA of the CDR3: TGTGCCAGCAGTTCGGGACAGGGAGGCGGAAACACCATATATTTT. The encoded protein is CASSSGQGGGNTIYF.

The J gene is TRBJ2-7, the V gene TRBV9; possible D gene TRBD1, 6 bases. The V and J ends lost 0 bases and 6 bases respectively, with 16 bases between them. CDR1 and CDR2 from the germline V gene are SGDLS and YYNGEE. The CDR3 contains 15 residues. As DNA, the CDR3 is TGTGCCAGCAGCGTAGAAGGAGGTAGGGGGACCGAGCAGTACTTC. Amino acid sequence: CASSVEGGRGTEQYF.

The rearrangement links TRBV6-5 to TRBJ2-2, with D perhaps matching TRBD1 (6 bases). V lost 1 base, J lost 5 bases, and 14 bases lay in between. The CDR3 loop spans 16 amino acids. Germline V gives CDR1 MNHEY, CDR2 SVGAGI. CDR3 DNA: TGTGCCAGCAGTTACTTATCCCAGGGGTCGACCGGGGAGCTGTTTTTT. The encoded protein is CASSYLSQGSTGELFF.

This clone was detected a few times. This chain uses TRBV5-4 with TRBJ2-1; 8 positions agree with TRBD2. V dropped 0 bases and J dropped 7; count of bases not matched to a gene: 6. CDR1 is SGHNT and CDR2 is YYREEE in the germline V gene (reference sequence). The CDR3 loop spans 15 amino acids. CDR3 in DNA: TGTGCCAGCAGCTTGGGAGCGGGAGCAGGGAATGAGCAGTTCTTC. Translation: CASSLGAGAGNEQFF.

This chain connects TRBV11-2 to TRBJ1-1, with D maybe TRBD1 (5 bases). The CDR3 has 17 residues. Trimming removed 3 bases from V and 0 bases from J, with 17 bases in between. In germline, CDR1 is SGHAT, CDR2 FQNNGV. The CDR3 here is CASSFEAGASMNTEAFF. CDR3 DNA sequence: TGTGCCAGCAGCTTTGAGGCTGGGGCAAGCATGAACACTGAAGCTTTCTTT.

This chain uses TRBV7-8 with TRBJ2-1; 9 bases are a match to TRBD2. The CDR3 covers 15 residues. Trimming at V came to 3 bases and at J to 6 bases, leaving 6 bases not matched to a gene. Germline V gene data show CDR1 as SGHVS and CDR2 as FQNEAQ. CDR3 residues: CASSFSGGTPNEQFF. CDR3 DNA sequence: TGTGCCAGCAGCTTTAGCGGGGGAACTCCCAATGAGCAGTTCTTC.